This TCR beta chain was profiled in a study of blood T cell repertoires in COVID-19. Study in general: Both acute and convalescent COVID-19 samples were obtained from the United States, Italy and Spain. Sources were T cells, B-cell-depleted T cells, or PBMCs; the material itself was cDNA or gDNA.

Sequencing was performed with immunoSEQ multiplex PCR; in TCRdb, only in-frame clones are kept and a portion is missing. This table holds about 130,000 clones, over 80% found once. The length of the CDR3 is 13 residues. V lost 7 bases, J lost 8 bases, and 6 bases stayed unmatched. CDR1 SNHLY and CDR2 FYNNEI come from the germline V gene. The source material was peripheral blood. The V and J genes are TRBV2 and TRBJ1-4; TRBD1 agrees at 8 bases. The clonotype comes from a man aged 40-49 years with active or convalescent COVID-19. The CDR3 DNA reads as TGTGCCAGCACGGCCAGGGGGCTCGAAAAACTGTTTTTT. It yields the protein CASTARGLEKLFF.